This T cell receptor beta chain was observed in a study of T cells in Graves' hyperthyroidism and ophthalmopathy. TCR beta CDR3 region amplification was performed from RNA transcripts. The primer set for the first-round RT-PCR of the TCR CDR3 was HTBI. TCRdb itself ran the multiplex PCR reads through MiXCR, one entry per CDR3 protein. The data hold 690,000 or so distinct CDR3 sequences, with over 15% observed a single time. This clonotype was picked up a small number of times. CDR1 is SGHRS, CDR2 YFSETQ, per germline. The CDR3 is 14 residues long. The junction had 4 bases not matched to a gene; V was cut back by 1 base and J by 12 bases.

The material sequenced was blood. J is TRBJ2-1 and V is TRBV5-1; 13 bases line up with TRBD2. This TCR derives from a woman in her fifties or sixties with Graves' hyperthyroidism that later progressed to Graves' ophthalmopathy. The CDR3 here is CASSLTSGGAVQFF. The CDR3 nucleotides read TGCGCCAGCAGCTTGACTAGCGGGGGGGCCGTGCAGTTCTTC.